This T cell receptor (beta chain) was sequenced in a study of T-cell reconstitution after alpha-beta-depleted transplantation in children. Study-level findings and limits: Expanded graft clones, several hundred of them, were reportedly the source of alpha-beta T cells about two months after transplant. Where some patients showed high TCRbeta diversity at day 60, it came from recipient T cells and thymic progenitors that had survived.

This clonotype was counted only a few times. Antigen unknown. The library targeted TCRbeta and was prepared with unique molecular identifiers. One entry per CDR3 protein, called by TCRdb with MiXCR from the PCR reads. The sample yields about 980,000 distinct CDR3 sequences, around 30% seen once. This CDR3 has 14 amino acids. The germline CDR1 and CDR2 sequences are SGHRS and YFSETQ. Trimming removed 0 bases at V and 2 bases at J, with 9 bases between. The source was PBMCs, mostly from graft donor cells, collected 360 days after TCRalphabeta/CD19-depleted stem cell transplant. This receptor was obtained from a boy in the first two years of life who had a stem cell transplant for SCID, so the T cells may come from the graft donor. The chain has TRBV5-1 and TRBJ2-7; D gene unclear. The CDR3 sequence: CASSLAPGAYEQYF. DNA for the CDR3: TGCGCCAGCAGCTTGGCCCCAGGCGCCTACGAGCAGTACTTC. The variable domain in full, with the rest retrieved from reference TRBV5-1 and TRBJ2-7, is KAGVTQTPRYLIKTRGQQVTLSCSPISGHRSVSWYQQTPGQGLQFLFEYFSETQRNKGNFPGRFSGRQFSNSRSEMNVSTLELGDSALYLCASSLAPGAYEQYFGPGTRLTVT.